The 23 T cell receptor beta chains below come from one sample, sequenced in a study of T-cell memory formation after mild COVID-19. A single record per CDR3 protein comes from TCRdb applying MiXCR to the 5' RACE reads. The sample consists of 250,000 or so distinct CDR3 sequences, more than 15% of them appearing once. Sequences were obtained from PBMCs or a T cell subset sorted from them (not recorded which). The receptor set was obtained from a man between 18 and 35 years old who had mild COVID-19 (a few samples of this study predate the infection). Cell type and time point are not known.

The gene calls are TRBV18 and TRBJ1-1; D might be TRBD1 (5 bases). Germline V gene lookup returns CDR1 KGHSH and CDR2 LQKENI. The CDR3 spans 12 residues. V was clipped by 4 bases and J by 8 bases, with 11 bases between them. For the CDR3, the DNA is TGTGCCAGCTCACGACAGAGTTACGAAGCTTTCTTT. Its translation is CASSRQSYEAFF. The variable domain in full, completed from reference TRBV18 and TRBJ1-1, reads NAGVMQNPRHLVRRRGQEARLRCSPMKGHSHVYWYRQLPEEGLKFMVYLQKENIIDESGMPKERFSAEFPKEGPSILRIQQVVRGDSAAYFCASSRQSYEAFFGQGTRLTVV.

V and J are TRBV6-6 and TRBJ1-1, with a tentative D call TRBD1 (6 bases). The V gene's germline CDR1 is MNHNY and CDR2 SVGAGI (reference sequence). Between the trimmed V and J ends, which lost 2 bases and 4 bases, there was a span of 14 bases. This CDR3 contains 15 residues. This chain's CDR3 is CASSYLSAGATEAFF. CDR3 DNA sequence: TGTGCCAGCAGTTACCTCTCCGCAGGGGCCACTGAAGCTTTCTTT.

V and J are TRBV9 and TRBJ2-2; 10 bases align to TRBD2. Germline CDR1 reads SGDLS; CDR2 reads YYNGEE. V was pared by 4 bases and J by 6 bases, with 6 bases of the junction left unmatched. The CDR3 covers 15 residues. CDR3 residues: CASSTSGGVPGELFF. Written as DNA, the CDR3 is TGTGCCAGCAGCACCAGCGGGGGGGTTCCCGGGGAGCTGTTTTTT.

V and J are TRBV29-1 and TRBJ2-3; D may be TRBD1 or TRBD2 (5 bases each). CDR1 is SQVTM, CDR2 ANQGSEA, per germline. Trimming removed 4 bases at V and 4 bases at J, with 9 bases between. CDR3 length: 12 amino acids. The CDR3 sequence is CSVARGPDTQYF. The CDR3, as DNA: TGCAGCGTTGCTAGGGGACCAGATACGCAGTATTTT.

A few counts support this clonotype. V usage is TRBV7-9 and J usage is TRBJ2-2; 11 bases are shared with TRBD1. The V gene end was trimmed by 4 bases and the J gene end by 2 bases; junction bases not matched to a gene: 6. The CDR3 extends over 17 amino acids. Germline values: CDR1 SEHNR, CDR2 FQNEAQ (reference sequence). The DNA for the CDR3 is TGTGCCAGCAGCTCCCTACGGACAGGGGGCAACACCGGGGAGCTGTTTTTT. This codes for CASSSLRTGGNTGELFF.

The chain has TRBV4-2 and TRBJ1-5; D uncertain. The V gene lost 0 bases and the J gene lost 0 bases, with 9 bases spanning the gap. This CDR3 contains 16 residues. Germline CDR1 and CDR2: LGHNA and YNFKEQ. CDR3 loop: CASSQDFADSNQPQHF. For the CDR3, the DNA is TGTGCCAGCAGCCAAGATTTTGCAGATAGCAATCAGCCCCAGCATTTT.

V is TRBV19 and J is TRBJ1-1, with D uncertain. CDR1 and CDR2 (germline): LNHDA, SQIVND (reference sequence). The CDR3 consists of 16 residues. V shed 3 bases and J shed 1 base, with 15 bases lying between them. The CDR3 DNA reads as TGTGCCAGTAGTATGTGCAGCCTGTGGACGAACACTGAAGCTTTCTTT. Protein product: CASSMCSLWTNTEAFF. Variable domain in full (rest from reference TRBV19 and TRBJ1-1): DGGITQSPKYLFRKEGQNVTLSCEQNLNHDAMYWYRQDPGQGLRLIYYSQIVNDFQKGDIAEGYSVSREKKESFPLTVTSAQKNPTAFYLCASSMCSLWTNTEAFFGQGTRLTVV.

J is TRBJ2-1 and V is TRBV12-3 or TRBV12-4; 10 positions agree with TRBD2. The V segment lost 4 bases and the J segment 8 bases; nucleotides outside the gene matches: 5. The CDR3 totals 14 residues. CDR3 coding DNA: TGTGCCAGCAGTTGGAGCGGGGGGGCCCATGAGCAGTTCTTC. Its protein is CASSWSGGAHEQFF.

At least ten counts were recorded for this clonotype. The J gene is TRBJ1-1, the V gene TRBV7-2; the match to TRBD1 covers 8 bases. Germline V gene lookup returns CDR1 SGHTA and CDR2 FQGNSA. CDR3 length: 16 amino acids. V shed 0 bases and J 2 bases; nucleotides not matched to a gene: 5. The CDR3 is CASSLARGTGNTEAFF. Written as DNA, the CDR3 is TGTGCCAGCAGCTTAGCGAGGGGGACAGGTAACACTGAAGCTTTCTTT.

This clonotype was detected a few times. Written as DNA, the CDR3 is TGTGCCAGCAGTGAATGGCGAACATTACGCAATCAGCCCCAGCATTTT. Amino acid sequence: CASSEWRTLRNQPQHF. The chain is built from TRBV2 and TRBJ1-5; D is unclear. The V end lost 2 bases, the J end lost 2 bases, and 13 bases lay between the germline ends. The CDR3 covers 16 residues. Germline V gene sequence: CDR1 SNHLY, CDR2 FYNNEI.

This sequence joins TRBV29-1 and TRBJ2-5, with D perhaps matching TRBD1 or TRBD2 (6 bases each). The CDR3 has 11 residues. V lost 6 bases, J lost 5 bases, and 10 bases lay in between. In germline, CDR1 is SQVTM, CDR2 ANQGSEA. The chain's CDR3 is CSVTGTETQYF. Written as DNA, the CDR3 is TGCAGCGTCACAGGGACTGAGACCCAGTACTTC.

The chain is built from TRBV9 and TRBJ2-5; 9 bases agree with TRBD1. The germline gives CDR1 SGDLS, CDR2 YYNGEE. CDR3 length: 17 residues. V trimming: 2 bases; J trimming: 4 bases; junction bases outside the gene matches: 12. Written as DNA, the CDR3 is TGTGCCAGCAGCGTCTACTCCGGGACAGGGTGGTCAGAGACCCAGTACTTC. Its translation: CASSVYSGTGWSETQYF.

This clonotype was seen a few times. The V and J genes are TRBV10-3 and TRBJ2-1; D ambiguous. Trimming cost V 6 bases and J 0 bases, with 6 bases left between them. CDR1 and CDR2 (germline): ENHRY, SYGVKD. CDR3 size: 13 residues. The CDR3 coding sequence is TGTGCCATCAGGGGCCCCTCCTACAATGAGCAGTTCTTC. The encoded protein is CAIRGPSYNEQFF.

This rearrangement joins TRBV7-6 to TRBJ1-4; unclear D gene. This CDR3 is built from 14 residues. V was shortened by 2 bases and J by 4 bases, with 8 bases between the two germline ends. The V gene's germline CDR1 is SGHVS and CDR2 FNYEAQ. The CDR3 bases are TGTGCCAGCAGCTTAACTGGGGATAATGAAAAACTGTTTTTT. Protein product: CASSLTGDNEKLFF.

In this sample, this clonotype turned up a few times. The V call is TRBV19, the J call TRBJ2-1; weak D call: TRBD1 (6 bases). V gave up 1 base and J gave up 9 bases, with 10 bases separating them. This CDR3 is built from 13 residues. Looked up from germline, CDR1 is LNHDA and CDR2 is SQIVND (reference sequence). The DNA of the CDR3 is TGTGCCAGTAGTATAGGTAGGGGGTCTGAGCAGTTCTTC. Its protein product is CASSIGRGSEQFF.

Only a few counts were recorded for this clonotype. The chain recombines TRBV28 with TRBJ1-6; TRBD1 aligns across 7 bases. Germline CDR1 is MDHEN and CDR2 is SYDVKM. The CDR3 extends over 18 amino acids. The ends lost 6 bases at V and 7 bases at J; junction bases unmatched: 18. CDR3 coding DNA: TGTGCCAGCAGGCATCACCTCAACAGGGGAAAGGAGAATTCACCCCTCCACTTT. It is translated as CASRHHLNRGKENSPLHF.

This clonotype has a handful of counts. The chain links TRBV29-1 to TRBJ1-1; 8 positions match TRBD1. The CDR3 has 15 residues. Unmatched junction bases numbered 4, after V lost 0 bases and J lost 1 base. Germline CDR1 SQVTM, CDR2 ANQGSEA. The CDR3 is CSVEEVGQANTEAFF. CDR3 DNA: TGCAGCGTTGAAGAGGTGGGACAGGCGAACACTGAAGCTTTCTTT. Filled out from reference TRBV29-1 and TRBJ1-1, the complete variable domain reads SAVISQKPSRDICQRGTSLTIQCQVDSQVTMMFWYRQQPGQSLTLIATANQGSEATYESGFVIDKFPISRPNLTFSTLTVSNMSPEDSSIYLCSVEEVGQANTEAFFGQGTRLTVV.

This clonotype occurred many times. The CDR3 bases are TGTGCCAGCAGTTTAGGGGAGAGGGGCTACACCTTC. It translates to CASSLGERGYTF. This sequence joins TRBV28 and TRBJ1-2; D unresolved. Deletions cut 2 bases from V and 8 bases from J, with 9 bases between. The CDR3 extends over 12 amino acids. CDR1 is MDHEN, CDR2 SYDVKM, per germline.

This clonotype was observed at least ten times. The V call is TRBV28, the J call TRBJ2-7, with TRBD1 matching 7 bases. The CDR3 is 14 residues long. CDR1 is MDHEN and CDR2 is SYDVKM in the germline V gene. Losses at the gene ends were 5 bases for V and 1 base for J; bases not matched to a gene: 5. CDR3 loop: CASSPRTGSYEQYV. The DNA of the CDR3 is TGTGCCAGCAGTCCCCGGACAGGATCCTACGAGCAGTACGTC.

The J gene is TRBJ2-1, the V gene TRBV12-3 or TRBV12-4, with D tentatively TRBD2 (5 bases). This CDR3 region has 13 residues. V lost 6 bases, J lost 10 bases, and 16 bases lay in between. This chain's CDR3 is CASSRLNGVEQFF. In DNA, the CDR3 is TGTGCCAGCAGCCGACTCAACGGGGTAGAGCAGTTCTTC.

CDR3 DNA: TGTGCCAGCAGTTTATACGATTCCTCGAGACAGGGCTATCAGCCCCAGCATTTT. Amino acid sequence: CASSLYDSSRQGYQPQHF. This chain connects TRBV28 to TRBJ1-5; 7 bases are shared with TRBD1. The junction had 14 bases not matched to a gene; V was cut back by 1 base and J by 5 bases. The CDR3 totals 18 residues. CDR1 and CDR2 (germline): MDHEN, SYDVKM.

The chain recombines TRBV6-2 or TRBV6-3 with TRBJ2-7, with D hard to call. In germline, CDR1 is MNHEY, CDR2 SVGEGT. V gave up 1 base and J gave up 7 bases, with 8 bases separating them. This CDR3 is 12 amino acids long. The CDR3 reads CASSYFGEEQYF. The CDR3, as DNA: TGTGCCAGCAGTTACTTCGGTGAGGAGCAGTACTTC.

This chain uses TRBV5-1 with TRBJ2-1; 11 nucleotides align to TRBD1. The ends lost 4 bases at V and 7 bases at J; junction bases unmatched: 7. This CDR3 comprises 15 residues. Germline values: CDR1 SGHRS, CDR2 YFSETQ. The CDR3 spells CASSAGQGAGNEQFF. CDR3 DNA: TGCGCCAGCAGCGCAGGACAGGGGGCGGGAAATGAGCAGTTCTTC.